This TCR beta chain was identified during a study of T cells after yellow fever vaccination. Study-level background: For low cell numbers, libraries were made with SMART-Seq v4 Ultra Low Input. General observations from the study: Most primary-vaccination clones recurred post-booster (around 95% CD4, 88% CD8).

This clonotype occurred many times. Antigen: not known. The germline gives CDR1 LGHDT, CDR2 YNNKEL (reference sequence). V was cut by 6 bases and J by 0 bases, with 13 bases left in between. This CDR3 has 15 residues. For TCR, cDNA came from 5'RACE template switching, which added a universal primer site and UMIs. TCRdb re-derived calls from the 5' RACE reads in MiXCR, one entry per CDR3 protein. The data show 150,000 to 200,000 distinct CDR3 sequences, approximately 9.9% seen once. The clonotype comes from a man between 18 and 29 years old who received the YFV17D yellow fever vaccine. The chain has TRBV3-1 and TRBJ2-3; D possibly matches TRBD1 or TRBD2 (5 bases each). Sequencing was performed on CD8+ T cells sorted from PBMCs, taken 45 days after the yellow fever booster vaccination. CDR3 residues: CASSQPGRSTDTQYF. CDR3 nucleotide sequence: TGTGCCAGCAGTCAACCGGGACGCAGCACAGATACGCAGTATTTT.